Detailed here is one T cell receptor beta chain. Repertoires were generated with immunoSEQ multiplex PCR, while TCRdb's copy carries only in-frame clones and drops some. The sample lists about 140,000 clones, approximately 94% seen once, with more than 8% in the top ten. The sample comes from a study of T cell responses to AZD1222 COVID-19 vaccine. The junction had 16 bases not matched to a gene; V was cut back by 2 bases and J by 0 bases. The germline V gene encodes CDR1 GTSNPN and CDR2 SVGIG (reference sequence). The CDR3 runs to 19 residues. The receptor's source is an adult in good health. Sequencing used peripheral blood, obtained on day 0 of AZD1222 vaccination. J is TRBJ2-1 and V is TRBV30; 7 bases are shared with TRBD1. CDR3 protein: CAWSTDRPFYLYSYNEQFF. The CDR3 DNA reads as TGTGCCTGGAGTACGGACAGGCCTTTCTACCTTTACTCCTACAATGAGCAGTTCTTC.